This TCR beta chain was captured in a study of T cell clonality in common variable immunodeficiency. Germline V gene sequence: CDR1 LNHDA, CDR2 SQIVND (reference sequence). This CDR3 is 13 amino acids long. V was shortened by 8 bases and J by 2 bases, with 11 bases between the two germline ends. Donors gave roughly 5 to 8.5 ml heparinized peripheral whole blood. This clone was counted ten times or more. The read ends 3 residues before the CDR3 terminus; that terminus is restored from the germline J gene. Profiled with immunoSEQ multiplex PCR; TCRdb holds only in-frame clones, not every one. The table lists approximately 37,000 clones, with no singletons.

The J gene is TRBJ2-3, the V gene TRBV19; no firm D call. The TCR sequence derives from a person aged 18-70 years in good health. The specimen sequenced was peripheral blood mononuclear cells. Partial CDR3 DNA: TGTGCCAGTGGTAGTAGCTTCACAGATACG. Protein sequence: CASGSSFTDT. The entire CDR3 reads CASGSSFTDTQYF.